The source of this TCR beta chain is a study of beta chain features in type 1 diabetes. The study reverse transcribed the entire isolated RNA, so it sequenced expressed TCRB transcripts. TCRdb's copy holds only in-frame clones and misses some; the assay was immunoSEQ multiplex PCR. This table has just under 150,000 clones, less than 15% appearing once. This CDR3 has 12 amino acids. The germline V gene has CDR1 SGHDT and CDR2 YYEEEE. V gave up 0 bases and J gave up 13 bases, with 8 bases separating them. This clone was seen once. Its target is unknown. Findings and limits, study-wide: People with Type 1 diabetes carried modestly yet significantly shorter TCRB CDR3s in all four CD4+ subsets. Unsettled here was the matter of whether HLA type influences TCRB rearrangement.

The J gene is TRBJ1-6, the V gene TRBV5-6; D ambiguous. The TCR sequence derives from a young man with type 1 diabetes. The sequenced material came from central memory CD4+ T cells from blood. Here the CDR3 reads CASSLDQSPLHF. The CDR3 region has the DNA TGTGCCAGCAGCTTGGACCAATCGCCCCTCCACTTT.